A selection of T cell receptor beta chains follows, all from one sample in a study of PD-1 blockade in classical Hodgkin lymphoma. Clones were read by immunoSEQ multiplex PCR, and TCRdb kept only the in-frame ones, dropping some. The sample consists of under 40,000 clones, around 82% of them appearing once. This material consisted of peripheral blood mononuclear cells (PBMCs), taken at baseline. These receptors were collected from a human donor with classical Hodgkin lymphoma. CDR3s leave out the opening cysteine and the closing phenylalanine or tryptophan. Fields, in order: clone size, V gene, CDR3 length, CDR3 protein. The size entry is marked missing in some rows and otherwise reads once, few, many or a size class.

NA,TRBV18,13,ASSPSMEVNTEAF
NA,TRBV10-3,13,AISAQGAGNQPQH
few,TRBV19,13,ASSIGNSANQPQH
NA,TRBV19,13,ASQRGGTGADTQY
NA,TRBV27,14,ASSPPGLAGFYEQY
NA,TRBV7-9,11,ASSLLANTEAF
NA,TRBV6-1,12,ASSGMGLWTEAF
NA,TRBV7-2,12,ASSLRDRNTEAF
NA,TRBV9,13,ASSVFPDTWETQY
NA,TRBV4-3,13,ASSQDSTGLSGYT
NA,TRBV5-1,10,ASSLGTGEAF
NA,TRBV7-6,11,ASSLDRATEAF